This T cell receptor (beta chain) was profiled in a study of yellow fever vaccine responses in identical twins. There are 14 residues in the CDR3. V was clipped by 8 bases and J by 4 bases, with 14 bases between them. CDR1 and CDR2 (germline): SEHNR, FQNEAQ (reference sequence). Remarks on this clonotype: What it binds is unknown.

One entry per CDR3 protein results from TCRdb running MiXCR on the RT-PCR reads. The table has about 23,000 distinct CDR3 sequences, 60% to 80% seen once. General study findings and limits: Convergence reportedly seemed to mark part of the twins' vaccine T cell response, with personalization marking the rest.

The rearrangement links TRBV7-9 to TRBJ2-2; D is perhaps TRBD1 or TRBD2 (5 bases each). This sequence originates from a woman aged 18 to 35 who received the yellow fever vaccine. The input for sequencing was T cells from blood (PBMCs), unsorted or a sorted subset (not recorded which), taken before or after yellow fever vaccination (not recorded which). The CDR3 sequence: CASGEGKSTGELFF. In DNA form, the CDR3 reads TGTGCCAGCGGCGAGGGGAAGAGCACCGGGGAGCTGTTTTTT.